This T cell receptor beta chain was retrieved from a study of vaccination effects on CD4 cells after COVID-19. On the study more broadly: Peptide-pool stimulation followed by sequencing identified expanded antigen-specific CD4+ clonotypes in the ViraFEST assay. Two-dose vaccination with either BNT162b2 or mRNA-1273 was given to the participants.

Upon completion of around 9 days in culture, CD4+ T cells were isolated. Vaccinated recipients, who were negative for nucleocapsid antibodies, had no history of SARS-CoV-2 infection. This CDR3 is built from 16 residues. Germline trimming cut 3 bases from V and 3 bases from J; bases unmatched to any gene: 4. Germline-derived CDR1 and CDR2 are LNHNV and YYDKDF (reference sequence). Study observations and caveats: Clones arising from infection and from vaccination showed marked clonal contraction late after vaccination.

Remarks on this clone: Its antigen is still unknown.

Profiled with immunoSEQ multiplex PCR; TCRdb holds only in-frame clones, not every one. The data hold over 45,000 clones, with around 67% observed a single time. The receptor was derived from a human donor who received a COVID-19 vaccine. Source: CD4+ T cells from PBMCs cultured without peptide, taken before COVID-19 vaccination. The chain recombines TRBV15 with TRBJ2-2; 10 nucleotides align to TRBD2. For the CDR3, the DNA is TGTGCCACCAGCAGGGCAGCGGGAGGGCACACCGGGGAGCTGTTTTTT. Encoded protein: CATSRAAGGHTGELFF.